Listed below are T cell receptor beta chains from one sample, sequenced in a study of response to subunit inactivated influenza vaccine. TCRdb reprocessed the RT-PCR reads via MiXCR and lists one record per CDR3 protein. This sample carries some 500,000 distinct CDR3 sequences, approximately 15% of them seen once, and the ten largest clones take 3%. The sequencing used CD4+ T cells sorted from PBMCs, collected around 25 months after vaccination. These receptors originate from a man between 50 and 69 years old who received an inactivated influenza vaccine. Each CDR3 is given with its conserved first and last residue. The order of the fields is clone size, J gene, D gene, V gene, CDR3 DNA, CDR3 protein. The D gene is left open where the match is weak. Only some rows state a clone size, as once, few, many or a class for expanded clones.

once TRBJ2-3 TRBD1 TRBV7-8 TGTGCCAGCAGTACTAAAAGGACAGGGGGACTCAGAGATACGCAGTATTTT CASSTKRTGGLRDTQYF
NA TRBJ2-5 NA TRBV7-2 TGTGCCAGCAGCTTAACCCAAGGGACCCAGTACTTC CASSLTQGTQYF
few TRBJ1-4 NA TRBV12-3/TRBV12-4 TGTGCCAGCGGGGAGGGTGGGGCGACTAATGAAAAACTGTTTTTT CASGEGGATNEKLFF
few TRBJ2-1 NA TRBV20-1 TGCAGTGCTACTGAGACGGCCTACAATGAGCAGTTCTTC CSATETAYNEQFF
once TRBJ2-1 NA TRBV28 TGTGCCAGCAGGTCCGGGAGTATGGATGAGCAGTTCTTC CASRSGSMDEQFF
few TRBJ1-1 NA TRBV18 TGTGCCACTCGGCAGGAGGGCACTGAAGCTTTCTTT CATRQEGTEAFF
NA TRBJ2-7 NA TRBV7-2 TGTGCCAGCAGCTGGTACGGGATAAGCTCCTACGAGCAGTACTTC CASSWYGISSYEQYF
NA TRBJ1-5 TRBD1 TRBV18 TGTGCCAGCTCCTCGGGACAGGGGGCGAGCAATCAGCCCCAGCATTTT CASSSGQGASNQPQHF
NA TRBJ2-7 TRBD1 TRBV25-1 TGTGCCTCAAGGACAGGAGTGGAGCAGTACTTC CASRTGVEQYF
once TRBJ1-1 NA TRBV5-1 TGCGCCAGCAGCCCTCAGACAGGAGGGCACACTGAAGCTTTCTTT CASSPQTGGHTEAFF
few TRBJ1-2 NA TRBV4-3 TGCGCCAGCAGCCAAGTCGGGGGCTATGGCTACACCTTC CASSQVGGYGYTF
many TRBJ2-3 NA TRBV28 TGCGCCAGCAGCCCTACAGTAACGGATACGCAGTATTTT CASSPTVTDTQYF
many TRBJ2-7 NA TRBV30 TGTGCCTGGAGTCGACAGGTCGACGAGCAGTACTTC CAWSRQVDEQYF
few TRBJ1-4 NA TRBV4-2 TGTGCCAGCAGCCAAGTGAATTTGGGAGTAACTAATGAAAAACTGTTTTTT CASSQVNLGVTNEKLFF
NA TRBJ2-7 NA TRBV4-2 TGTGCCAGCAGCCACCCCAAGCGGGCAGTCTACGAGCAGTACTTC CASSHPKRAVYEQYF
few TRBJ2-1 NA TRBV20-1 TGCAGTGCTAGAGAACCCGGACCGCAGGCCTACAATGAGCAGTTCTTC CSAREPGPQAYNEQFF
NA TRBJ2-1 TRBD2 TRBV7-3 TGTGCCAGCAGCTTACCCACTAGCGGGAGTAATGAGCAGTTCTTC CASSLPTSGSNEQFF
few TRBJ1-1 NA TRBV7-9 TGTGCCAGCAGCTTGGGGGGGAAGGTCACTGAAGCTTTCTTT CASSLGGKVTEAFF
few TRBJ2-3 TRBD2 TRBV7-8 TGTGCCAGCAGCGGACTAGCGGGAGGGCCCGCAGATACGCAGTATTTT CASSGLAGGPADTQYF
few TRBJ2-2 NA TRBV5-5 TGTGCCAGCAGCTACGTGGGGTGGCTGATGAACACCGGGGAGCTGTTTTTT CASSYVGWLMNTGELFF
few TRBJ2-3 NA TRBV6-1 TGTGCCAGCAGTGAACAGCCAGGTCTTCTCACAGATACGCAGTATTTT CASSEQPGLLTDTQYF
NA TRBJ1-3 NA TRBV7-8 TGTGCCAGCAGCCCTCAGCGGTGGGCCAGGGGTTCCGGAAACACCATATATTTT CASSPQRWARGSGNTIYF
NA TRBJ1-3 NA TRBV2 TGTGCCAGCCGGGCAGTCGGAAACACCATATATTTT CASRAVGNTIYF
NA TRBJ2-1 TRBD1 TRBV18 TGTGCCAGCTCACAAATGGGACAGGGGAATGAGCAGTTCTTC CASSQMGQGNEQFF
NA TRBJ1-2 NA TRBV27 TGTGCCAGCAGTCTTTCGCCCCCAGGGATTGTGTTCCATGGCTACACCTTC CASSLSPPGIVFHGYTF
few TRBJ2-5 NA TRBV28 TGTGCCAGCAGCCCTGCAGGGGCCACCTTGAAGACCCAGTACTTC CASSPAGATLKTQYF
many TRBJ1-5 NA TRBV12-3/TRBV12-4 TGTGCCAGCAGTTCCTCCAGGGATCAGCCCCAGCATTTT CASSSSRDQPQHF
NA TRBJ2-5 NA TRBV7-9 TGTGCCAGCAGCTTCGTGGTCCAAGAGACCCAGTACTTC CASSFVVQETQYF
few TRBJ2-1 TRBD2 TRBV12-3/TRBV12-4 TGTGCCAGCAGTTCCTGGGGGGGAGGTAATGAGCAGTTCTTC CASSSWGGGNEQFF
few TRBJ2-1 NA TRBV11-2 TGTGCCAGCAGCTTAAGGGACTTTAGTAGGGCTCCCTACAATGAGCAGTTCTTC CASSLRDFSRAPYNEQFF
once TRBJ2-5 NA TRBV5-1 TGCGCCAGCAGCTCACAGCGGGAGACCCAGTACTTC CASSSQRETQYF
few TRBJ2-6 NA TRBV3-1 TGTGCCAGCAGCCAAGTCGGCAGTCGGCATGGGGCCAACGTCCTGACTTTC CASSQVGSRHGANVLTF
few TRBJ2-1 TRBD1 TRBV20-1 TGCAGTGCTACCCCCGGGACAGGGCGGAATGAGCAGTTCTTC CSATPGTGRNEQFF
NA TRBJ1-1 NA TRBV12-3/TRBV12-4 TGTGCCAGCAGCCGCGGAGTGGGGAACACTGAAGCTTTCTTT CASSRGVGNTEAFF
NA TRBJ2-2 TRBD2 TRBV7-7 TGTGCCAGTTCAAAGGGACTAAGAAACACCGGGGAGCTGTTTTTT CASSKGLRNTGELFF
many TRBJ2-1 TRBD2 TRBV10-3 TGTGCCACCCTTTCGGCGGGAGGGCTCAATGAGCAGTTCTTC CATLSAGGLNEQFF